This T cell receptor beta chain was documented in a study of blood T cell repertoires in COVID-19. Study overall: The origin of the acute and convalescent COVID-19 samples was the United States, Italy and Spain. T cells, B-cell-depleted T cells, or PBMCs supplied cDNA or gDNA.

Germline assignment: CDR1 SGHRS and CDR2 YFSETQ. The CDR3 is 15 amino acids. The V end lost 0 bases, the J end lost 0 bases, and 10 bases lay between the germline ends. The protocol was immunoSEQ multiplex PCR, while the TCRdb copy is restricted to in-frame clones and leaves out a portion. The sample holds about 260,000 clones, around four fifths seen once. The sequencing input was peripheral blood. This chain joins TRBV5-1 and TRBJ2-7; D gene unclear. The receptor was isolated from a man between 60 and 75 years old with acute or convalescent COVID-19. The CDR3 region is CASSLASPSSYEQYF. CDR3 in DNA: TGCGCCAGCAGCTTGGCCTCACCCAGCTCCTACGAGCAGTACTTC.